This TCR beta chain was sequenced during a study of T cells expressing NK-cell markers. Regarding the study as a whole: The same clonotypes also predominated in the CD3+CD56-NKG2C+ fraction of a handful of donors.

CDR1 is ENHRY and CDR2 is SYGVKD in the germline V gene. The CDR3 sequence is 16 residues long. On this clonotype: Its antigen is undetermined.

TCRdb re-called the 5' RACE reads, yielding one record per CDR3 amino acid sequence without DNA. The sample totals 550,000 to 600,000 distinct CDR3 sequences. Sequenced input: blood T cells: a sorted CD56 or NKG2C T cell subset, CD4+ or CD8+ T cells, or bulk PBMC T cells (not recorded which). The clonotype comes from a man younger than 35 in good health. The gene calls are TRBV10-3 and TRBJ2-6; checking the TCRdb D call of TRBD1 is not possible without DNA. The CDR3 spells CAVLRVESHGANVLTF.